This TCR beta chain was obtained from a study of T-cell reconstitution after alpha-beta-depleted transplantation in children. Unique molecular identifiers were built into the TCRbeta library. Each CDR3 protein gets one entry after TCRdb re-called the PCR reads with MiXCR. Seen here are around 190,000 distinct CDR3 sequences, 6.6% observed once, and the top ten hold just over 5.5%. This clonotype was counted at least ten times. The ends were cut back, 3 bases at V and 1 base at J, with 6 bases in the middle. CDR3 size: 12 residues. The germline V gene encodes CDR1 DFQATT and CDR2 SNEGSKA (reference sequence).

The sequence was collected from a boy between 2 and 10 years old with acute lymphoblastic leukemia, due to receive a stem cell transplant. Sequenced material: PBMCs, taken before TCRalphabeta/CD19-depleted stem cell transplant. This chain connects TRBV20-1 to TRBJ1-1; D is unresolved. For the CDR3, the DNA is TGCAGTGCTAGCCCGGCGAACACTGAAGCTTTCTTT. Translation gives CSASPANTEAFF.